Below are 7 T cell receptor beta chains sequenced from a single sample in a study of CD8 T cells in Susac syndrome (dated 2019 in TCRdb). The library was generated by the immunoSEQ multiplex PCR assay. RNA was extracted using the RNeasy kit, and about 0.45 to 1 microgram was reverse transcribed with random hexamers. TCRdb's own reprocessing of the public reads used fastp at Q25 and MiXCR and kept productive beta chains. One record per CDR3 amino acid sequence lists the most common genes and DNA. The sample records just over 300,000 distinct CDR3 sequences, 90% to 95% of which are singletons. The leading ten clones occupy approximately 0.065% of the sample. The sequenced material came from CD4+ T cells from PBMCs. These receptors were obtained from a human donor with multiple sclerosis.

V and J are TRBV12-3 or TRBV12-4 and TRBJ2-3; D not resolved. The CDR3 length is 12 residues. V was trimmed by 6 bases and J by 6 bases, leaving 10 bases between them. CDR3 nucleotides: TGTGCCAGCAGCCTCCAGCCGGATACGCAGTATTTT. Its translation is CASSLQPDTQYF.

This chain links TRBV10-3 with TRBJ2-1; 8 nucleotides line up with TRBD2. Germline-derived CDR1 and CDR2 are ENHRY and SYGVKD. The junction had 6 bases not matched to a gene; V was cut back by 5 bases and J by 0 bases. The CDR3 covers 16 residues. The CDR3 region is CAISLRLASSYNEQFF. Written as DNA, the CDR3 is TGTGCCATCAGTCTCCGACTAGCGAGCTCCTACAATGAGCAGTTCTTC.

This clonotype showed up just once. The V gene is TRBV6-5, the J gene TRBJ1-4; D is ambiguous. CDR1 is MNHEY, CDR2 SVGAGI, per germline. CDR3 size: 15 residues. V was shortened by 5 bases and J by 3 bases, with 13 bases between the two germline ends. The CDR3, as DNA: TGTGCCAGCAGTGCCTTGGGCCTAGCTAATGAAAAACTGTTTTTT. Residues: CASSALGLANEKLFF.

The CDR3 is CAWSAGNYEQYF. The CDR3 region has the DNA TGTGCCTGGAGCGCCGGGAACTACGAGCAGTACTTC. The V gene is TRBV30, the J gene TRBJ2-7, with a possible D match to TRBD2 (5 bases). V was pared by 3 bases and J by 3 bases, with 9 bases between. This CDR3 has 12 residues. Per the germline V gene, CDR1 is GTSNPN and CDR2 is SVGIG (reference sequence). Variable domain in full (rest from reference TRBV30 and TRBJ2-7): SQTIHQWPATLVQPVGSPLSLECTVEGTSNPNLYWYRQAAGRGLQLLFYSVGIGQISSEVPQNLSASRPQDRQFILSSKKLLLSDSGFYLCAWSAGNYEQYFGPGTRLTVT.

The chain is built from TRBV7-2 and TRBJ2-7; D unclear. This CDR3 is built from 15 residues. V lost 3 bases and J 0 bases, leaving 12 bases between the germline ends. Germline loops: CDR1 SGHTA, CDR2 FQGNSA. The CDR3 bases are TGTGCCAGCAGCTTGCCCGGGTCTCTCTCCTACGAGCAGTACTTC. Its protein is CASSLPGSLSYEQYF.

The CDR3 loop is CASNPPNGGAYEQYF. CDR3 DNA: TGTGCCAGCAATCCACCGAACGGGGGGGCCTACGAGCAGTACTTC. V is TRBV6-5 and J is TRBJ2-7; 8 nucleotides align to TRBD2. V gave up 7 bases and J gave up 2 bases; unmatched junction bases: 10. The CDR3 runs 15 residues. Germline-derived CDR1 and CDR2 are MNHEY and SVGAGI.

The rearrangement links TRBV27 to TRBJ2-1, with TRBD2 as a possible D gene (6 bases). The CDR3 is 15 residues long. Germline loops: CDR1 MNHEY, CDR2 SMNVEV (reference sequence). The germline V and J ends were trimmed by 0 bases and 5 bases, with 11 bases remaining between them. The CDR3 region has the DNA TGTGCCAGCAGTTTATCGGGCGGGAACCACAATGAGCAGTTCTTC. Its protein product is CASSLSGGNHNEQFF.